What follows describes a single T cell receptor (beta chain). Its antigen is currently unknown. CDR1 and CDR2 (germline): MNHNS, SASEGT. This CDR3 has 16 residues. J was trimmed by 3 bases and V by 4 bases; bases with no gene match: 11. This specimen comes from a study of T-cell reconstitution after alpha-beta-depleted transplantation in children. Study conclusions and caveats: Reportedly, only several hundred clones from non-depleted graft cells drove alpha-beta T-cell counts at about two months. Newly produced T cells mostly accounted for T-cell counts and diversity one year post-transplant. From surviving recipient T cells and thymic progenitors came the high day-60 TCRbeta diversity observed in some patients.

Unique molecular identifiers tagged the TCRbeta library. TCRdb used MiXCR to reprocess the PCR reads, holding one entry per CDR3 protein. In the table there are 450,000 to 700,000 distinct CDR3 sequences, 25% to 30% of which are singletons. The sequence was collected from a boy in the first two years of life with Wiskott-Aldrich syndrome, due to receive a stem cell transplant. The chain joins TRBV6-1 to TRBJ2-7; 8 bases match TRBD1. Sample: PBMCs, taken before TCRalphabeta/CD19-depleted stem cell transplant. CDR3 sequence: CASSGQGAPWGYEQYF. The CDR3 DNA reads TGTGCCAGCAGTGGCCAGGGGGCCCCCTGGGGCTACGAGCAGTACTTC.